The clone carrying this T cell receptor beta chain was counted a few times. No antigen is known for it. The identical CDR3 is also encoded by other nucleotide sequences in the sample. These data belong to a study of cytomegalovirus exposure and HLA in healthy donors. Germline V gene data show CDR1 as SGHRS and CDR2 as YFSETQ. This CDR3 has 14 residues. V was trimmed by 0 bases and J by 0 bases, leaving 3 bases between them. Notes on the study in general: Presence/absence comparisons presumed near-even sequencing depth among donors.

The study ran its PCR with 60 Vbeta and 13 Jbeta primers. Clones were read by immunoSEQ multiplex PCR, and TCRdb kept only the in-frame ones, dropping some. The sample holds around 80,000 clones, 62% seen once. Sequencing was done on a sample of PBMCs. This TCR came from a male donor in good health and CMV-seropositive. This chain uses TRBV5-1 with TRBJ1-4; D not certain. CDR3 region: CASSLGATNEKLFF. CDR3 nucleotide sequence: TGCGCCAGCAGCTTGGGAGCAACTAATGAAAAACTGTTTTTT.